One sample yielded the 8 T cell receptor beta chains listed below, sequenced in a study of identical twins. Using its own MiXCR run on the 5' RACE reads, TCRdb lists one record per CDR3 protein. Altogether approximately 690,000 distinct CDR3 sequences are present, 5.5% to 6.5% being singletons, with the ten largest covering under 2%. The source material was naive T cells sorted from blood. These receptors were taken from a young man in good health.

Comments on this clonotype: A read error may be the cause here, since a much bigger clone is one base away. This rearrangement joins TRBV29-1 to TRBJ2-3, with a weak D call TRBD1 (6 bases). This CDR3 spans 14 amino acids. Germline CDR1 reads SQVTM; CDR2 reads ANQGSEA. The CDR3 spells CSVESQGVPDTQFF. The CDR3 nucleotides are TGCAGCGTTGAATCACAGGGAGTCCCAGATACGCAGTTTTTT.

This clonotype was detected a few times. The CDR3 region has the DNA TGTGCCTGGAGGAGCAGGGTGGTCAGAGGCTACACCTTC. Its translation is CAWRSRVVRGYTF. The chain recombines TRBV6-1 with TRBJ1-2, with a possible D match to TRBD1 (5 bases). From germline, CDR1 is MNHNS and CDR2 SASEGT. V was cut by 11 bases and J by 8 bases, with 21 bases left in between. The CDR3 length is 13 residues.

This clonotype was recorded a few times. The chain combines TRBV18 with TRBJ2-1; the D is unclear. This CDR3 comprises 16 residues. Trimming removed 2 bases at V and 2 bases at J, with 13 bases between. Germline assignment: CDR1 KGHSH and CDR2 LQKENI. CDR3 DNA sequence: TGTGCCAGCTCACCAGGCCTCAACCCCACCTACAATGAGCAGTTCTTC. Amino acids: CASSPGLNPTYNEQFF.

V gene TRBV27 combines with J gene TRBJ2-2; 9 bases match TRBD2. After removal of 9 bases from V and 6 bases from J, the junction contained 8 bases not matched to a gene. The CDR3 is 14 residues long. From germline, CDR1 is MNHEY and CDR2 SMNVEV (reference sequence). The CDR3 nucleotides are TGTGCCAGTGCGGGGGGGCGGTTGGCCGGGGAGCTGTTTTTT. Residues: CASAGGRLAGELFF.

This clonotype has at least ten counts. The chain uses TRBV27 and TRBJ1-6; tentatively, D is TRBD1 (5 bases). This CDR3 is 15 amino acids long. Per germline, CDR1 MNHEY and CDR2 SMNVEV (reference sequence). Trimming shortened V by 6 bases and J by 9 bases, and 18 bases separated the two germline ends. The DNA for the CDR3 is TGTGCCAGCAGCCCTCAGGGCATACTAGGTTCACCCCTCCACTTT. Translation: CASSPQGILGSPLHF.

This clonotype appeared many times. V usage is TRBV7-2 and J usage is TRBJ1-3; D call uncertain. This CDR3 is 15 amino acids long. Germline-derived CDR1 and CDR2 are SGHTA and FQGNSA. With 1 base removed from V and 0 bases from J, the gap between germline ends came to 7 bases. The CDR3 DNA reads TGTGCCAGCAGCTTAGTAGTGGACTCTGGAAACACCATATATTTT. Protein sequence: CASSLVVDSGNTIYF.

This clonotype showed up many times. V and J are TRBV27 and TRBJ1-1, with TRBD1 matching 8 bases. The CDR3 is 14 amino acids. Per germline, CDR1 MNHEY and CDR2 SMNVEV (reference sequence). Losses at the gene ends were 5 bases for V and 6 bases for J; bases not matched to a gene: 8. CDR3 region: CASSATGGVSEAFF. The CDR3 DNA is TGTGCCAGCAGTGCCACAGGGGGGGTCTCTGAAGCTTTCTTT.

This clonotype was counted only a few times. The chain employs TRBV11-1 and TRBJ2-1; D remains ambiguous. The CDR3 is 14 residues long. Germline CDR1 SGHAT, CDR2 FQDESV (reference sequence). The ends were cut back, 5 bases at V and 12 bases at J, with 20 bases in the middle. CDR3 sequence reads: CASSPRIQELGQFF. DNA for the CDR3: TGTGCCAGCAGCCCGCGAATACAAGAATTGGGGCAGTTCTTC.